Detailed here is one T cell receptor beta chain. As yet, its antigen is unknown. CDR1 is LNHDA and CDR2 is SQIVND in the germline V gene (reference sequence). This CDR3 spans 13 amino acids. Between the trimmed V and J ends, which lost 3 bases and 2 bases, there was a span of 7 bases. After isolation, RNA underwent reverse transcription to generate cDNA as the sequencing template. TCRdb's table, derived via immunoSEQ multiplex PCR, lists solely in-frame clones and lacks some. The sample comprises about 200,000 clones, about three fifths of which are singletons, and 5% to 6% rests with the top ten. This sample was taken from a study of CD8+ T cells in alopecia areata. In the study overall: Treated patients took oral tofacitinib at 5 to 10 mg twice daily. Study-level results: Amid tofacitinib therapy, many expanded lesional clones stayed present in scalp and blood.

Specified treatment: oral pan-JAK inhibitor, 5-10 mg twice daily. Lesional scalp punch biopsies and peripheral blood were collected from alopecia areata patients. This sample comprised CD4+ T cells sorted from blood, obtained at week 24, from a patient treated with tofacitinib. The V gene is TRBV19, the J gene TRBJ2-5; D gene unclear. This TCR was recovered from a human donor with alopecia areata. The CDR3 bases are TGTGCCAGTAGTATTGCCAGACAAGAGACCCAGTACTTC. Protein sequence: CASSIARQETQYF.